The entry that follows covers one T cell receptor (beta chain) sequence. Using immunoSEQ multiplex PCR, the repertoire was profiled, and TCRdb retains in-frame clones only, with some absent. Here the sample spans hundreds of thousands of clones, around two thirds being singletons. This record belongs to a study of shared clonotypes between healthy human individuals. Germline V gene lookup returns CDR1 MGHRA and CDR2 YSYEKL. This CDR3 comprises 17 residues. V lost 2 bases, J lost 3 bases, and 19 bases lay in between. The J gene is TRBJ1-1, the V gene TRBV4-1; a possible D gene is TRBD1 (5 bases). Sequenced material: memory CD4+ T cells sorted from blood. Subset indicated: CD45RA-negative fraction. The receptor comes from a woman aged 25-40 years in good health. CDR3 bases: TGCGCCAGCAGCCAATTACTTACCGGGACTTCGGACACTGAAGCTTTCTTT. This gives the protein CASSQLLTGTSDTEAFF.